The clone carrying this T cell receptor (beta chain) was seen more than once but under ten times. Its antigen is not known. This entry is derived from a study of shared clonotypes between healthy human individuals. Study in general: For every donor, three CD4 naive, three CD4 memory, two CD8 naive and one CD8 memory plates were used.

TCRdb's copy holds only in-frame clones and misses some; the assay was immunoSEQ multiplex PCR. This sample has over a million clones; 60% to 80% occur once, and the top ten carry 1.5%. This CDR3 is 12 amino acids long. V was clipped by 7 bases and J by 11 bases, with 17 bases between them. Per germline, CDR1 WSHSY and CDR2 SAAADI. Whole-study results and caveats: Estimated richness values were generally larger in naive subsets than in memory subsets. Non-shared clonotypes had lower generation probabilities than clonotypes shared by all four sorted-subset donors.

The TCR was taken from a man in his late teens or twenties in good health. This chain uses TRBV10-2 with TRBJ1-1; a possible D gene is TRBD1 (6 bases). Material: memory CD4+ T cells sorted from blood. Subset given: CD45RA-negative fraction. CDR3 sequence: CASIPTGTSAFF. CDR3 nucleotides: TGCGCCAGCATCCCAACCGGGACATCGGCTTTCTTT.